This T cell receptor beta chain was profiled in a study of blood T cell repertoires in COVID-19. Looking at the study overall: Collection of acute and convalescent COVID-19 samples took place in the United States, Italy and Spain. PBMCs, B-cell-depleted T cells, or T cells were the source of the cDNA or gDNA that made up the material.

Study processing details: Using reference gene primer amplification, nucleated cell counts were estimated. Produced via immunoSEQ multiplex PCR; TCRdb's table is partial and in-frame only. V, J and clone size reflect that table, while D and trimming were determined from the DNA. The sample includes around 200,000 clones, roughly 89% of them seen just once. In this sample, this clone turned up a few times. The V gene's germline CDR1 is SGHTS and CDR2 YDEGEE. The CDR3 is 16 residues long. The V gene lost 4 bases and the J gene lost 2 bases, with 18 bases spanning the gap. Sequencing was done on a sample of peripheral blood. The sequence was obtained from a middle-aged man with acute or convalescent COVID-19. The chain uses TRBV5-8 and TRBJ1-1; maybe TRBD1 (5 bases). For the CDR3, the DNA is TGTGCCAGCAGCGCTGAATTGGGGGGGGTTAACACTGAAGCTTTCTTT. Translated: CASSAELGGVNTEAFF.